Listed below are T cell receptor beta chains from one sample, sequenced in a study of T cell responses to AZD1222 COVID-19 vaccine. TCRdb's table, derived via immunoSEQ multiplex PCR, lists solely in-frame clones and lacks some. This sample carries under 100,000 clones, roughly 90% of them seen once, and the ten largest clones take approximately 5.3%. This material consisted of peripheral blood, taken 28 days after the second AZD1222 dose. These receptors were taken from an adult who received the AZD1222 COVID-19 vaccine. Each CDR3 is given with its conserved first and last residue. D genes are given only for firm matches. Some rows mark clone size as missing; the rest say once, few, many or name a class of expanded clone.

size	V	D	J	CDR3	DNA
.	TRBV4-1	TRBD1	TRBJ1-2	CASSPQTGGKGYTF	TGCGCCAGCAGCCCTCAGACAGGGGGTAAGGGCTACACCTTC
once	TRBV11-2	.	TRBJ2-3	CASSPGRVTDTQYF	TGTGCCAGCAGCCCCGGAAGGGTCACAGATACGCAGTATTTT
.	TRBV30	.	TRBJ2-7	CAWSDLGNYEQYF	TGTGCCTGGAGTGATCTGGGGAACTACGAGCAGTACTTC
.	TRBV11-2	.	TRBJ1-1	CASSHFDRNTEAFF	TGTGCCAGCAGCCACTTCGACAGGAACACTGAAGCTTTCTTT
.	TRBV7-8	.	TRBJ1-1	CASSTGSSTEAFF	TGTGCCAGCAGCACGGGGAGTTCCACTGAAGCTTTCTTT
.	TRBV5-8	.	TRBJ1-5	CASSFRGEYSNQPQHF	TGTGCCAGCAGCTTCAGGGGAGAGTATAGCAATCAGCCCCAGCATTTT
.	TRBV3-1/TRBV3-2	.	TRBJ1-1	CASSQFTAATEAFF	TGTGCCAGCAGCCAATTCACGGCAGCCACTGAAGCTTTCTTT
.	TRBV29-1	.	TRBJ2-7	CSVDSGTSEQYF	TGCAGCGTTGATTCGGGCACATCCGAGCAGTACTTC
few	TRBV6-2/TRBV6-3	.	TRBJ2-3	CASSYSKRGKGTDTQYF	TGTGCCAGCAGTTACTCGAAACGCGGAAAGGGTACAGATACGCAGTATTTT
.	TRBV27	.	TRBJ2-1	CASSLYGGNNEQFF	TGTGCCAGCAGTTTATATGGGGGGAACAATGAGCAGTTCTTC
.	TRBV27	TRBD1	TRBJ1-4	CASTRTGGVPEKLFF	TGTGCCAGCACCAGGACAGGGGGCGTTCCTGAAAAACTGTTTTTT
.	TRBV6-4	.	TRBJ2-3	CASSDRGTDTQYF	TGTGCCAGCAGTGACAGGGGGACAGATACGCAGTATTTT
once	TRBV7-3	.	TRBJ2-3	CASSLLSSSTDTQYF	TGTGCCAGCAGCTTATTGAGCTCTAGCACAGATACGCAGTATTTT
.	TRBV5-1	.	TRBJ2-1	CASSLTLAHSYNEQFF	TGCGCCAGCAGCTTGACCCTAGCGCATTCCTACAATGAGCAGTTCTTC
.	TRBV7-9	.	TRBJ1-2	CASSLGFGLGGTDYGYTF	TGTGCCAGCAGCTTAGGATTCGGGCTCGGGGGGACTGACTATGGCTACACCTTC
.	TRBV6-5	.	TRBJ2-1	CASSYERGIYNEQFF	TGTGCCAGCAGTTACGAACGGGGGATATACAATGAGCAGTTCTTC
.	TRBV21-1	.	TRBJ1-2	CASSKATGGANYGYTF	TGTGCCAGCAGCAAAGCCACAGGGGGGGCTAACTATGGCTACACCTTC
.	TRBV3-1/TRBV3-2	.	TRBJ2-4	CASSSRRDRGLAEAKNIQYF	TGTGCCAGCAGCTCCCGCCGGGACAGGGGACTAGCGGAAGCCAAAAACATTCAGTACTTC
.	TRBV19	TRBD2	TRBJ2-1	CASSRKIAGGVSYNEQFF	TGTGCCAGTAGTAGAAAGATAGCGGGGGGGGTCTCCTACAATGAGCAGTTCTTC
.	TRBV25-1	TRBD2	TRBJ2-1	CASTPSGGHGSYNEQFF	TGTGCCAGCACCCCCAGCGGGGGGCACGGCTCCTACAATGAGCAGTTCTTC
.	TRBV5-1	TRBD2	TRBJ2-3	CASRSPSGVGTDTQYF	TGCGCCAGCAGATCACCTAGCGGGGTTGGCACAGATACGCAGTATTTT
.	TRBV6-1	.	TRBJ2-1	CASSELAGANNGEQFF	TGTGCCAGCAGTGAACTTGCGGGGGCCAATAACGGTGAGCAGTTCTTC
.	TRBV21-1	.	TRBJ1-2	CASSPGTGGGCYGYTF	TGTGCCAGCTCTCCAGGGACGGGAGGAGGGTGCTATGGCTACACCTTC
.	TRBV5-6	.	TRBJ2-7	CASRGEGDSYEQYF	TGTGCCAGCAGAGGAGAAGGGGACTCCTACGAGCAGTACTTC
.	TRBV3-1/TRBV3-2	.	TRBJ1-6	CASSQGSNSPLHF	TGTGCCAGCAGCCAAGGTTCAAATTCACCCCTCCACTTT
.	TRBV19	.	TRBJ1-1	CATLQGTEAFF	TGTGCCACACTACAGGGCACTGAAGCTTTCTTT
.	TRBV9	.	TRBJ2-4	CASSPIGKNIQYF	TGTGCCAGCAGCCCTATAGGCAAAAACATTCAGTACTTC
.	TRBV10-3	TRBD1	TRBJ1-5	CALGQGVGQPQHF	TGTGCCTTAGGACAGGGGGTGGGTCAGCCCCAGCATTTT
.	TRBV24-1	TRBD1	TRBJ2-3	CATSDLRTGSIDTQYF	TGTGCCACCAGTGATTTGAGGACAGGGTCCATAGATACGCAGTATTTT
few	TRBV9	TRBD1	TRBJ2-2	CASSSRRTGDTGELFF	TGTGCCAGCAGCTCCCGCCGGACAGGGGACACCGGGGAGCTGTTTTTT
.	TRBV5-1	TRBD1	TRBJ2-3	CASSLATREQGKVSVHTDTQYF	TGCGCCAGCAGCTTGGCGACGAGGGAACAGGGGAAGGTCAGTGTCCACACAGATACGCAGTATTTT
.	TRBV5-1	.	TRBJ1-1	CASSLETLSSTEAFF	TGCGCCAGCAGCTTAGAGACTCTCAGCTCCACTGAAGCTTTCTTT
.	TRBV6-4	TRBD2	TRBJ2-5	CASSRGGHQETQYF	TGTGCCAGCAGTCGGGGGGGGCACCAAGAGACCCAGTACTTC
.	TRBV29-1	.	TRBJ2-5	CSVEDQETQYF	TGCAGCGTTGAAGACCAAGAGACCCAGTACTTC
.	TRBV5-8	TRBD1	TRBJ2-7	CASSLGTGQGSYEQYF	TGTGCCAGCAGCTTGGGGACGGGACAGGGTTCCTACGAGCAGTACTTC
.	TRBV2	.	TRBJ1-2	CASGKNRDRSGYGYTF	TGTGCCAGCGGAAAGAACCGGGACCGCTCGGGGTATGGCTACACCTTC
.	TRBV2	.	TRBJ1-5	CASSDGLRGNQPQHF	TGTGCCAGCAGTGATGGCCTAAGAGGCAATCAGCCCCAGCATTTT
.	TRBV11-2	.	TRBJ1-1	CASSLGGGEEAFF	TGTGCCAGCAGCTTAGGGGGTGGGGAGGAAGCTTTCTTT
.	TRBV5-1	.	TRBJ2-5	CASRTLEGQETQYF	TGCGCCAGCAGGACTTTAGAGGGGCAAGAGACCCAGTACTTC
.	TRBV18	TRBD1	TRBJ1-5	CASSSGQGRGQPQHF	TGTGCCAGCTCATCAGGACAGGGGAGGGGTCAGCCCCAGCATTTT
.	TRBV6-2/TRBV6-3	TRBD1	TRBJ2-7	CASSYPWTGSYEQYF	TGTGCCAGCAGTTACCCTTGGACAGGTTCTTACGAGCAGTACTTC
.	TRBV6-5	TRBD1	TRBJ1-5	CASSRLTGGNQPQHF	TGTGCCAGCAGTCGGCTTACAGGGGGCAATCAGCCCCAGCATTTT
.	TRBV28	TRBD2	TRBJ2-7	CASSFATSGGAHEQYF	TGTGCCAGCAGTTTCGCGACTAGCGGGGGGGCCCACGAGCAGTACTTC
.	TRBV5-4	TRBD1	TRBJ2-3	CASSLGTGPPDTQYF	TGTGCCAGCAGCTTAGGGACAGGGCCCCCAGATACGCAGTATTTT
once	TRBV19	.	TRBJ1-5	CARVPGRVNQPQHF	TGTGCCAGGGTCCCGGGACGGGTCAATCAGCCCCAGCATTTT
.	TRBV10-3	.	TRBJ1-2	CAISTSSNYGYTF	TGTGCCATCAGTACCTCTTCTAACTATGGCTACACCTTC
few	TRBV6-5	TRBD1	TRBJ1-2	CASRQTRDSGDGYTF	TGTGCCAGCAGGCAAACCCGGGACAGCGGGGATGGCTACACCTTC
once	TRBV4-3	.	TRBJ2-5	CASSPGRNQETQYF	TGCGCCAGCAGCCCGGGACGAAACCAAGAGACCCAGTACTTC